The clone carrying this T cell receptor (beta chain) was seen more than once but under ten times. What it recognizes is unknown. The CDR3 is made up of 13 amino acids. From germline, CDR1 is SGHDT and CDR2 YYEEEE. Deletions cut 0 bases from V and 7 bases from J, with 10 bases between. This record comes from a study of T cell repertoires in cytomegalovirus infection. Study-level information: Recently identified HLA-C-restricted CMV epitopes were used, and well-studied HLA-B-restricted CMV epitopes were used as well. Matching HLA type, along with CMV infection, was indicated by public TCR beta signatures.

TCRdb re-derived calls from the reads in MiXCR, one entry per CDR3 protein. Of roughly 800,000 distinct CDR3 sequences listed, 25% to 35% were seen once; the top ten hold over 10%. Overall study results and limits: Predominance within the ex vivo response was attributable to HLA-C-restricted CMV-specific TCR beta clonotypes.

The chain joins TRBV5-6 to TRBJ2-5, with D maybe TRBD2 (6 bases). The source material was cultured CD8+ T cells from PBMCs, sampled from culture after CMV antigen stimulation. This receptor was taken from a human donor in good health (CMV status not recorded). Some clones in this sample may be carry-over from other donors' samples. The CDR3 DNA sequence: TGTGCCAGCAGCTTGGGCGGCGGGGTGACCCAGTACTTC. Amino acid sequence: CASSLGGGVTQYF.